This TCR delta chain stems from a study of gamma-delta T cells after stem cell transplantation (TCRdb year 2016). CDR1 and CDR2 were assigned from the germline V gene as GEAIGNYY and EKD. From its cysteine to its phenylalanine, the CDR3 spans 20 amino acids. Of the read, only the CDR3 DNA is kept; its 60 bases are in frame from base 1. The library was made by RT-PCR. Data came from an Illumina MiSeq. The public reads were reprocessed by TCRdb using CATT, and rows of matching DNA were later combined. In this sample the table shows several thousand delta-chain clones, around 2% of which occur a single time. In total, the top ten clones hold 25% to 40% of the sample. Comments on this clone: Its target antigen remains unknown. Being one base from a much bigger clone, this may be a read error. Other nucleotide sequences in the sample specify the same CDR3.

The specimen sequenced was gamma-delta T cells. The V gene is TRDV2 and the J gene is TRDJ1; 11 bases in the junction line up with TRDD3. The source of this sequence is a human donor. It is not recorded whose cells these are; they may come from a transplant donor. The DNA is TGTGCCTGTGAAATGCTGGGGGATACACCTCCCCGAACGTACACCGATAAACTCATCTTC. It codes for CACEMLGDTPPRTYTDKLIF.